These 18 T cell receptor beta chains were all obtained from the same sample, sequenced in a study of blood T cell repertoires in COVID-19. Libraries were prepared by immunoSEQ multiplex PCR; TCRdb keeps only in-frame clonotypes and omits some of them. The sample contains hundreds of thousands of clones, 90% of which appear only once. Specimen: PBMCs or T cells enriched from blood (not recorded which). The origin of the receptors is a woman younger than 35 with acute COVID-19.

The chain couples TRBV7-9 to TRBJ2-6, with D unresolved. Trimming took 5 bases from V and 2 from J, leaving 10 bases between them. Germline V gives CDR1 SEHNR, CDR2 FQNEAQ (reference sequence). The CDR3 is 15 residues long. The CDR3 DNA reads as TGTGCCAGCAGCCACAGCCGGCCTGGGGCCAACGTCCTGACTTTC. Its protein product is CASSHSRPGANVLTF.

The chain has TRBV6-1 and TRBJ1-5, with TRBD1 as a possible D gene (5 bases). From germline, CDR1 is MNHNS and CDR2 SASEGT. V shed 1 base and J shed 6 bases, with 16 bases lying between them. The CDR3 has 16 residues. CDR3 nucleotides: TGTGCCAGCAGTGAAGAGCTGGGCAGGGCTAGTCAGCCCCAGCATTTT. Amino acid sequence: CASSEELGRASQPQHF.

This chain uses TRBV27 with TRBJ1-2; D might be TRBD1 (5 bases). V was pared by 6 bases and J by 2 bases, with 10 bases between. The CDR3 sequence is 13 residues long. Looked up from germline, CDR1 is MNHEY and CDR2 is SMNVEV (reference sequence). DNA for the CDR3: TGTGCCAGCAGACCGCCAGGGAACTATGGCTACACCTTC. Translation: CASRPPGNYGYTF.

The chain joins TRBV30 to TRBJ2-1; D not certain. Germline loops: CDR1 GTSNPN, CDR2 SVGIG (reference sequence). The CDR3 loop spans 14 amino acids. V lost 3 bases to trimming and J lost 5 bases, with 14 bases between them. DNA for the CDR3: TGTGCCTGGAGAGGCTGGATAGCAAACAATGAGCAGTTCTTC. This codes for CAWRGWIANNEQFF.

V is TRBV2 and J is TRBJ2-7; 12 bases match TRBD1. The germline CDR1 and CDR2 sequences are SNHLY and FYNNEI. This CDR3 region has 15 residues. Trimming cost V 11 bases and J 3 bases; bases outside gene matches: 11. In nucleotides, the CDR3 is TGTGCCGGCGGGACAGGGGGCTCTCGGGTCTACGAGCAGTACTTC. Encoded protein: CAGGTGGSRVYEQYF.

The chain couples TRBV25-1 to TRBJ2-5; 11 positions match TRBD2. Looked up from germline, CDR1 is MGHDK and CDR2 is SYGVNS. The CDR3 has 13 amino acids. V lost 9 bases and J lost 2; bases outside the gene matches: 2. CDR3 loop: CASGLAGQETQYF. DNA of the CDR3: TGTGCCAGTGGACTAGCGGGTCAAGAGACCCAGTACTTC.

This chain joins TRBV5-4 and TRBJ1-1; D might be TRBD1 (5 bases). Trimming took 4 bases from V and 1 from J, leaving 8 bases between them. The CDR3 consists of 13 residues. Germline loops: CDR1 SGHNT, CDR2 YYREEE (reference sequence). CDR3 bases: TGTGCCAGCAGCGTGGACAAGAACACTGAAGCTTTCTTT. Translation: CASSVDKNTEAFF.

The genes are TRBV30 and TRBJ1-1, with 10 nucleotides matching TRBD1. The CDR3 consists of 14 residues. The ends lost 0 bases at V and 6 bases at J; junction bases unmatched: 4. The germline gives CDR1 GTSNPN, CDR2 SVGIG (reference sequence). CDR3 nucleotide sequence: TGTGCCTGGAGTGTACTTGGGACAGGGGCTGAAGCTTTCTTT. It yields the protein CAWSVLGTGAEAFF.

The chain is built from TRBV7-2 and TRBJ2-7; 11 bases are a match to TRBD2. J was trimmed by 3 bases and V by 5 bases; bases with no gene match: 12. The germline V gene has CDR1 SGHTA and CDR2 FQGNSA. This CDR3 is built from 17 residues. CDR3 protein: CASSLTTGTSGGYEQYF. In DNA form, the CDR3 reads TGTGCCAGCAGCCTAACCACCGGGACTAGCGGTGGCTACGAGCAGTACTTC.

The CDR3 DNA follows: TGTGCCAGCAGTGACCGGAGGGCTAAATACGAGCAGTACTTC. Its protein product is CASSDRRAKYEQYF. This rearrangement joins TRBV25-1 to TRBJ2-7; weak D call: TRBD2 (6 bases). Trimming left V 3 bases short and J 4 bases short, with 13 bases between. From germline, CDR1 is MGHDK and CDR2 SYGVNS. The CDR3 loop spans 14 amino acids.

This chain joins TRBV10-1 and TRBJ2-2; no clear D gene. The germline V gene has CDR1 WNHNN and CDR2 SYGVQD (reference sequence). The CDR3 totals 14 residues. V lost 1 base and J lost 4, with 7 bases in between. CDR3 DNA: TGCGCCAGCAGTGAGTGGCTTCGCACCGGGGAGCTGTTTTTT. Protein sequence: CASSEWLRTGELFF.

The chain couples TRBV30 to TRBJ1-3; D not resolved. The CDR3 runs to 12 residues. From germline, CDR1 is GTSNPN and CDR2 SVGIG (reference sequence). Trimming pared 1 base from V and 3 bases from J, leaving 4 bases between. The CDR3 reads CAWSGGGNTIYF. In DNA, the CDR3 is TGTGCCTGGAGTGGAGGTGGAAACACCATATATTTT.

The V and J genes are TRBV7-8 and TRBJ2-2; TRBD2 matches 14 bases. The CDR3 length is 18 residues. The J segment lost 7 bases and the V segment lost 1 base, leaving 8 bases of the junction unmatched. The V gene's germline CDR1 is SGHVS and CDR2 FQNEAQ. In DNA form, the CDR3 reads TGTGCCAGCAGCTTAGATACGGGACTAGCGGGAGTCGACGGGGAGCTGTTTTTT. Translation: CASSLDTGLAGVDGELFF.

The sample holds one count of this clone. V usage is TRBV7-2 and J usage is TRBJ2-1, with 7 positions matching TRBD1. This CDR3 is 19 amino acids long. V shed 1 base and J 6 bases; nucleotides not matched to a gene: 18. Germline V gene lookup returns CDR1 SGHTA and CDR2 FQGNSA. CDR3 loop: CASSLVSPGQVRGFNEQFF. DNA for the CDR3: TGTGCCAGCAGCTTAGTTTCCCCCGGACAGGTGAGGGGGTTCAATGAGCAGTTCTTC.

The chain recombines TRBV5-6 with TRBJ2-7; D uncertain. The germline CDR1 and CDR2 sequences are SGHDT and YYEEEE. This CDR3 contains 15 residues. V lost 0 bases and J 3 bases, leaving 13 bases between the germline ends. The CDR3 is CASSLGLGPGYEQYF. CDR3 nucleotide sequence: TGTGCCAGCAGCTTGGGTCTGGGCCCCGGCTACGAGCAGTACTTC.

The chain couples TRBV10-3 to TRBJ2-5; D not certain. The CDR3 totals 13 residues. Trimming took off 11 bases at V and 2 bases at J, with 15 bases between the two ends. Germline CDR1 ENHRY, CDR2 SYGVKD. CDR3 in DNA: TGTGCCCTCGGTGACGCAGGTCAAGAGACCCAGTACTTC. Protein sequence: CALGDAGQETQYF.

This chain joins TRBV14 and TRBJ2-5; unclear D gene. CDR3 length: 12 amino acids. Looked up from germline, CDR1 is SGHDN and CDR2 is FVKESK. Deletions cut 0 bases from V and 7 bases from J, with 6 bases between. DNA of the CDR3: TGTGCCAGCAGCCAAGATAGTCCGACCCAGTACTTC. Encoded protein: CASSQDSPTQYF.

V and J are TRBV19 and TRBJ1-1, with 8 nucleotides matching TRBD1. The V segment lost 8 bases and the J segment 9 bases; nucleotides outside the gene matches: 5. The CDR3 runs to 11 residues. Looked up from germline, CDR1 is LNHDA and CDR2 is SQIVND (reference sequence). CDR3 DNA sequence: TGTGCCAGTGGGACAGGAACCAAAGCTTTCTTT. The encoded protein is CASGTGTKAFF.